Included here is one T cell receptor beta chain sequence, with context. This entry is derived from a study of blood T cell repertoires in COVID-19. At the level of the study: Acute-phase and convalescent COVID-19 samples originated in the United States, Italy and Spain. Nucleic acid was either cDNA or gDNA, and it came from T cells, B-cell-depleted T cells, or PBMCs.

Clones were read by immunoSEQ multiplex PCR, and TCRdb kept only the in-frame ones, dropping some. Found here are 450,000 to 500,000 clones, over 75% of them singletons; the top ten hold 3% to 3.5%. Unmatched junction bases numbered 7, after V lost 5 bases and J lost 4 bases. This CDR3 has 15 residues. Germline V gene sequence: CDR1 SNHLY, CDR2 FYNNEI. V gene TRBV2 combines with J gene TRBJ1-5, with 8 bases that match TRBD1. The sequenced sample was peripheral blood. The sequence came from a human donor in a cohort sampled during active COVID-19. CDR3 bases: TGTGCCAGCAGTTACGGGACAGGACCGAATCAGCCCCAGCATTTT. Translated, it gives CASSYGTGPNQPQHF.